The sample holds many counts of the clone carrying this T cell receptor (beta chain). The sample is drawn from a study of early T cells in non-severe SARS-CoV-2 infection. V shed 5 bases, J shed 4 bases, and the junction held 6 bases outside the gene matches. Germline V gene sequence: CDR1 SGHVS, CDR2 FNYEAQ. This CDR3 contains 15 residues. Each CDR3 protein is one row after TCRdb ran MiXCR on the 5' RACE reads. This table has fewer than 85,000 distinct CDR3 sequences, roughly 15% appearing once. Sequencing used whole blood. The chain links TRBV7-6 to TRBJ2-5, with 11 nucleotides matching TRBD2. The sequence derives from an adult who was a healthcare worker with PCR-confirmed SARS-CoV-2 infection or an uninfected control (not recorded which). The CDR3 reads CASSVTGTSGETQYF. DNA of the CDR3: TGTGCCAGCAGCGTAACCGGGACTAGCGGAGAGACCCAGTACTTC.